One sample yielded the 27 T cell receptor beta chains listed below, sequenced in a study of monozygotic twins with inflammatory bowel disease. TCRdb re-analyzed the 5' RACE reads; it lists each CDR3 protein once, without DNA. Here the sample table reports fewer than 400,000 distinct CDR3 sequences. The source material was blood. All receptors derive from a human donor with ulcerative colitis or Crohn's disease, or a healthy co-twin of an affected twin (not recorded which).

This chain uses TRBV20-1 with TRBJ2-1. This CDR3 has 13 amino acids. In germline, CDR1 is DFQATT, CDR2 SNEGSKA (reference sequence). The CDR3 protein is CSAPFRGYNEQFF.

The V call is TRBV6-1, the J call TRBJ2-1; TCRdb selects TRBD1, and the lack of DNA leaves this call unchecked. The CDR3 is 15 residues long. Germline V CDR1 and CDR2: MNHNS, SASEGT. CDR3 amino acids: CASSLPGRRDNEQFF.

This chain connects TRBV7-9 to TRBJ2-2; no DNA is available, so the TRBD2 call from TCRdb remains unchecked. The CDR3 totals 15 residues. Germline loops: CDR1 SEHNR, CDR2 FQNEAQ (reference sequence). The CDR3 protein is CASSLLGPSTGELFF.

V usage is TRBV12-3 or TRBV12-4 and J usage is TRBJ2-7; TCRdb's assignment of TRBD1 cannot be checked, as there is no DNA. The CDR3 sequence is 12 residues long. The CDR3 loop is CASRGQVYEQYF.

The chain links TRBV28 to TRBJ1-2; no DNA is available, so the TRBD1 call from TCRdb remains unchecked. Germline CDR1 MDHEN, CDR2 SYDVKM. This CDR3 is 12 amino acids long. This CDR3 reads CASFGQPYGYTF.

The chain joins TRBV6-1 to TRBJ2-6; TCRdb's D call, TRBD1, is unchecked because there is no DNA. The CDR3 runs 13 residues. CDR1 and CDR2 (germline): MNHNS, SASEGT. CDR3: CASRGPGANVLTF.

J is TRBJ2-7 and V is TRBV7-2; no DNA is available, so the TRBD1 call from TCRdb remains unchecked. The germline V gene encodes CDR1 SGHTA and CDR2 FQGNSA. The CDR3 runs 13 residues. Here the CDR3 reads CASSPTGFYEQYF. The whole variable domain, remainder taken from reference TRBV7-2 and TRBJ2-7, is GAGVSQSPSNKVTEKGKDVELRCDPISGHTALYWYRQSLGQGLEFLIYFQGNSAPDKSGLPSDRFSAERTGGSVSTLTIQRTQQEDSAVYLCASSPTGFYEQYFGPGTRLTVT.

The J gene is TRBJ2-5, the V gene TRBV15; without DNA, the TCRdb call of TRBD2 cannot be checked. The CDR3 loop spans 16 amino acids. Germline loops: CDR1 LNHNV, CDR2 YYDKDF (reference sequence). The CDR3 reads CATSRFEAGIQETQYF.

The chain couples TRBV10-3 to TRBJ2-7; no DNA is available, so the TRBD2 call from TCRdb remains unchecked. This CDR3 contains 14 residues. Germline CDR1 reads ENHRY; CDR2 reads SYGVKD. The CDR3 spells CATQTSGGPFEQYF.

The chain recombines TRBV11-2 with TRBJ2-3; the TCRdb D gene call, TRBD1, has no DNA to confirm it. The germline V gene has CDR1 SGHAT and CDR2 FQNNGV. This CDR3 is 15 amino acids long. CDR3 sequence: CASSFLRGSIDTQYF.

The genes are TRBV7-3 and TRBJ2-2. Germline loops: CDR1 SGHTA, CDR2 FQGTGA. CDR3 length: 14 amino acids. CDR3 region: CASTPSSGSGELFF.

The V and J genes are TRBV20-1 and TRBJ2-2. Germline V gene data show CDR1 as DFQATT and CDR2 as SNEGSKA (reference sequence). The CDR3 spans 13 residues. CDR3 sequence reads: CSAIMPGTGELFF.

The CDR3 here is CASSPREGQYYNEQFF. This rearrangement joins TRBV7-8 to TRBJ2-1; the TCRdb D gene call, TRBD2, has no DNA to confirm it. Germline lookup yields CDR1 SGHVS and CDR2 FQNEAQ. There are 16 residues in the CDR3.

V gene TRBV20-1 combines with J gene TRBJ2-2; the TCRdb D gene call, TRBD2, has no DNA to confirm it. Germline CDR1 is DFQATT and CDR2 is SNEGSKA (reference sequence). The CDR3 consists of 17 residues. The CDR3 here is CSARDAAGGPFTGELFF.

This chain uses TRBV29-1 with TRBJ2-7; TCRdb names TRBD1, which stays unverified in the absence of DNA. This CDR3 is 13 amino acids long. The germline V gene encodes CDR1 SQVTM and CDR2 ANQGSEA. The CDR3 reads CSVDRQGTREQYF.

This chain joins TRBV6-2 or TRBV6-3 and TRBJ2-7. In germline, CDR1 is MNHEY, CDR2 SVGEGT. The CDR3 sequence is 13 residues long. Here the CDR3 reads CASTNGLNYEQYF.

This sequence joins TRBV25-1 and TRBJ2-7; the TCRdb D gene call, TRBD2, has no DNA to confirm it. The CDR3 has 13 amino acids. Germline V gene data show CDR1 as MGHDK and CDR2 as SYGVNS. CDR3 loop: CASTSGLTYEQYF.

This sequence joins TRBV27 and TRBJ2-1; TCRdb's D call of TRBD2 is untestable without DNA. The CDR3 is made up of 15 amino acids. The germline V gene encodes CDR1 MNHEY and CDR2 SMNVEV (reference sequence). The CDR3 reads CASSSGTSAYNEQFF.

The rearrangement joins TRBV5-1 to TRBJ1-6. CDR1 SGHRS and CDR2 YFSETQ come from the germline V gene. The length of the CDR3 is 15 residues. The CDR3: CASSLFREVNSPLHF.

This chain uses TRBV6-1 with TRBJ2-7; TCRdb proposes TRBD1, but this gene call is untestable without DNA. Germline assignment: CDR1 MNHNS and CDR2 SASEGT. The CDR3 has 14 residues. The CDR3 spells CASSALWGPEEQYF.

The rearrangement uses TRBV3-1 and TRBJ1-5; TCRdb proposes TRBD1, but this gene call is untestable without DNA. Germline CDR1 reads LGHDT; CDR2 reads YNNKEL (reference sequence). This CDR3 is 14 amino acids long. CDR3 protein: CASSQAWGGQPQHF. Looking up the rest from reference TRBV3-1 and TRBJ1-5 gives the full variable domain: DTAVSQTPKYLVTQMGNDKSIKCEQNLGHDTMYWYKQDSKKFLKIMFSYNNKELIINETVPNRFSPKSPDKAHLNLHINSLELGDSAVYFCASSQAWGGQPQHFGDGTRLSIL.

The chain couples TRBV11-2 to TRBJ1-6. Looked up from germline, CDR1 is SGHAT and CDR2 is FQNNGV. CDR3 length: 12 residues. CDR3: CAVGPTNSPLHF.

The genes are TRBV9 and TRBJ2-1. CDR1 is SGDLS and CDR2 is YYNGEE in the germline V gene. CDR3 length equals 12 residues. CDR3 in amino acids: CASSVANNEQFF.

The rearrangement links TRBV4-1 to TRBJ1-5. CDR3 length equals 16 residues. In germline, CDR1 is MGHRA, CDR2 YSYEKL. This CDR3 is CASSQNSLGSNQPQHF.

CDR3: CASSIVVVASSYEQYF. The chain employs TRBV19 and TRBJ2-7. Germline V gene lookup returns CDR1 LNHDA and CDR2 SQIVND (reference sequence). CDR3 length equals 16 residues.

This chain links TRBV7-2 with TRBJ1-3; TCRdb picks TRBD1, but there is no DNA to check that call. CDR1 and CDR2 from the germline V gene are SGHTA and FQGNSA. The CDR3 extends over 13 amino acids. CDR3 region: CASSPLGRGTIYF.

The chain joins TRBV5-1 to TRBJ2-1; lacking DNA, the TRBD1 call made by TCRdb goes unchecked. From germline, CDR1 is SGHRS and CDR2 YFSETQ. The CDR3 totals 15 residues. CDR3 sequence: CASSSGQGIYNEQFF.